A single sample gave rise to the 29 T cell receptor beta chains below, sequenced in a study of PD-L1 blockade in urothelial cancer. The method was immunoSEQ multiplex PCR; TCRdb's version includes in-frame clones alone and lacks a portion of them. The sample has tens of thousands of clones, over 70% seen once. Sample time point: pretreatment peripheral blood. The source was PBMCs, collected around atezolizumab (anti-PD-L1) treatment. The receptors were sampled from a man in his sixties with urothelial cancer.

This clone was counted between two and nine times. This rearrangement joins TRBV18 to TRBJ2-6, with D unclear. Trimming took off 3 bases at V and 4 bases at J, with 4 bases between the two ends. The germline gives CDR1 KGHSH, CDR2 LQKENI. This CDR3 contains 13 residues. The CDR3 spells CASSPSGANVLTF. CDR3 sequence (DNA): TGTGCCAGCTCACCCTCGGGGGCCAACGTCCTGACTTTC.

This clone was seen only a few times. The chain recombines TRBV27 with TRBJ1-3; the D is unclear. The germline V gene encodes CDR1 MNHEY and CDR2 SMNVEV (reference sequence). V was pared by 3 bases and J by 3 bases, with 12 bases between. CDR3 length: 15 amino acids. The DNA for the CDR3 is TGTGCCAGCAGTTTCATGAGGGAGGTTGGAAACACCATATATTTT. This sequence encodes CASSFMREVGNTIYF.

The V and J genes are TRBV7-8 and TRBJ1-1; TRBD1 is a possible D gene (5 bases). Germline CDR1 SGHVS, CDR2 FQNEAQ. This CDR3 is built from 16 residues. V was clipped by 5 bases and J by 1 base, with 17 bases between them. Here the CDR3 DNA reads TGTGCCAGCAGCGCCTTGAGTGGGGCAACGAACACTGAAGCTTTCTTT. This translates into CASSALSGATNTEAFF.

J is TRBJ1-3 and V is TRBV7-8; tentative D call: TRBD1 (5 bases). Trimming took off 4 bases at V and 0 bases at J, with 7 bases between the two ends. This CDR3 has 14 amino acids. CDR1 is SGHVS, CDR2 FQNEAQ, per germline. CDR3 bases: TGTGCCAGCAGCTCTCAGGGCTCTGGAAACACCATATATTTT. It translates to CASSSQGSGNTIYF. Looking up the rest from reference TRBV7-8 and TRBJ1-3 gives the full variable domain: GAGVSQSPRYKVAKRGQDVALRCDPISGHVSLFWYQQALGQGPEFLTYFQNEAQLDKSGLPSDRFFAERPEGSVSTLKIQRTQQEDSAVYLCASSSQGSGNTIYFGEGSWLTVV.

This clone showed up just a few times. The chain combines TRBV7-9 with TRBJ1-1; D is perhaps TRBD1 (6 bases). Germline assignment: CDR1 SEHNR and CDR2 FQNEAQ (reference sequence). The CDR3 consists of 12 residues. Trimming left V 5 bases short and J 4 bases short, with 8 bases between. In DNA form, the CDR3 reads TGTGCCAGCAGCCTGGACAGCACTGAAGCTTTCTTT. Protein product: CASSLDSTEAFF.

The rearrangement uses TRBV4-2 and TRBJ1-2; D ambiguous. CDR3 size: 15 residues. V was cut by 0 bases and J by 4 bases, with 12 bases left in between. Germline CDR1 reads LGHNA; CDR2 reads YNFKEQ. The CDR3, as DNA: TGTGCCAGCAGCCAAGATTTACCGGGTCCCTATGGCTACACCTTC. Encoded protein: CASSQDLPGPYGYTF.

This chain uses TRBV7-2 with TRBJ2-1; D possibly corresponds to TRBD1 (6 bases). CDR3 size: 14 residues. CDR1 is SGHTA and CDR2 is FQGNSA in the germline V gene. V shed 6 bases and J shed 8 bases, with 17 bases lying between them. CDR3 sequence: CASRLSGGPDEQFF. CDR3 in DNA: TGTGCCAGCAGACTCTCTGGGGGCCCCGATGAGCAGTTCTTC.

The chain employs TRBV5-1 and TRBJ2-7; D may be TRBD1 (6 bases). The V end lost 4 bases, the J end lost 6 bases, and 14 bases lay between the germline ends. The CDR3 length is 13 residues. CDR1 SGHRS and CDR2 YFSETQ come from the germline V gene. The CDR3: CASSGQQGTEQYF. CDR3 DNA sequence: TGCGCCAGCAGCGGCCAACAGGGTACCGAGCAGTACTTC.

This rearrangement joins TRBV11-2 to TRBJ2-7, with D possibly matching TRBD1 (5 bases). The CDR3 is made up of 12 amino acids. Trimming left V 0 bases short and J 6 bases short, with 6 bases between. In germline, CDR1 is SGHAT, CDR2 FQNNGV. In DNA, the CDR3 is TGTGCCAGCAGCTTAGATCAGGGCGAGCAGTACTTC. This translates into CASSLDQGEQYF.

The chain joins TRBV25-1 to TRBJ2-5, with TRBD2 identical over 7 bases. Germline V gives CDR1 MGHDK, CDR2 SYGVNS. CDR3 length equals 17 residues. With V trimmed by 1 base and J by 0 bases, 8 bases remained unmatched. CDR3 sequence: CASSELKILAYQETQYF. In DNA form, the CDR3 reads TGTGCCAGCAGTGAATTAAAGATACTAGCGTACCAAGAGACCCAGTACTTC.

The rearrangement links TRBV6-5 to TRBJ2-1, with 7 nucleotides matching TRBD2. The germline gives CDR1 MNHEY, CDR2 SVGAGI. The V and J ends lost 2 bases and 3 bases, in that order; junction bases with no gene match: 4. There are 15 residues in the CDR3. DNA of the CDR3: TGTGCCAGCAGTTACCGACTAGCTGGCTACAATGAGCAGTTCTTC. Translated: CASSYRLAGYNEQFF.

V and J are TRBV28 and TRBJ1-5; the D gene is possibly TRBD1 (6 bases). The CDR3 length is 14 residues. Germline loops: CDR1 MDHEN, CDR2 SYDVKM. Trimming stripped 5 bases from V and 6 bases from J, with 14 bases between. CDR3 sequence: CASSLTGGFQPQHF. As DNA, the CDR3 is TGTGCCAGCAGTCTGACAGGTGGTTTTCAGCCCCAGCATTTT.

The genes are TRBV11-2 and TRBJ2-1; 8 bases line up with TRBD2. In germline, CDR1 is SGHAT, CDR2 FQNNGV. This CDR3 region has 16 residues. V shed 2 bases and J 8 bases; nucleotides not matched to a gene: 11. CDR3 loop: CASSLLAGSSPYEQFF. The DNA of the CDR3 is TGTGCCAGCAGCTTACTAGCGGGTTCGTCCCCATATGAGCAGTTCTTC.

The chain joins TRBV14 to TRBJ2-3; D perhaps matches TRBD2 (6 bases). Looked up from germline, CDR1 is SGHDN and CDR2 is FVKESK. Trimming pared 3 bases from V and 0 bases from J, leaving 19 bases between. There are 18 residues in the CDR3. This CDR3 is CASSQTTGLWASTDTQYF. In DNA form, the CDR3 reads TGTGCCAGCAGCCAGACCACAGGACTATGGGCTAGCACAGATACGCAGTATTTT.

This clone was found a few times. The chain joins TRBV18 to TRBJ1-2; tentatively, D is TRBD1 (5 bases). This CDR3 spans 13 amino acids. Trimming took off 3 bases at V and 3 bases at J, with 8 bases between the two ends. Per the germline V gene, CDR1 is KGHSH and CDR2 is LQKENI. In DNA form, the CDR3 reads TGTGCCAGCTCACCCGACAGCTACTATGGCTACACCTTC. It yields the protein CASSPDSYYGYTF.

The V and J genes are TRBV19 and TRBJ2-3; D is perhaps TRBD1 (5 bases). V was cut by 6 bases and J by 0 bases, with 10 bases left in between. The CDR3 totals 14 residues. CDR1 and CDR2 (germline): LNHDA, SQIVND (reference sequence). CDR3 region: CASRPTDSTDTQYF. Written as DNA, the CDR3 is TGTGCCAGTAGGCCGACAGACAGCACAGATACGCAGTATTTT. Complete variable domain (other parts from reference TRBV19 and TRBJ2-3): DGGITQSPKYLFRKEGQNVTLSCEQNLNHDAMYWYRQDPGQGLRLIYYSQIVNDFQKGDIAEGYSVSREKKESFPLTVTSAQKNPTAFYLCASRPTDSTDTQYFGPGTRLTVL.

The chain is built from TRBV5-4 and TRBJ2-7; no definite D call. The CDR3 has 13 residues. V was pared by 4 bases and J by 3 bases, with 11 bases between. Germline V gene sequence: CDR1 SGHNT, CDR2 YYREEE (reference sequence). The CDR3 DNA sequence: TGTGCCAGCAGCCCACCGACAAGCTACGAGCAGTACTTC. Translated, it gives CASSPPTSYEQYF.

This clone was picked up a small number of times. The chain links TRBV5-8 to TRBJ2-2; tentatively, D is TRBD1 (5 bases). V lost 4 bases and J lost 2, with 12 bases in between. This CDR3 has 15 amino acids. CDR1 and CDR2 from the germline V gene are SGHTS and YDEGEE. The CDR3 is CASSRVQGNTGELFF. CDR3 coding DNA: TGTGCCAGCAGCCGTGTCCAGGGAAACACCGGGGAGCTGTTTTTT.

The gene calls are TRBV7-2 and TRBJ2-1; D might be TRBD2 (7 bases). CDR1 SGHTA and CDR2 FQGNSA come from the germline V gene. The CDR3 extends over 15 amino acids. V lost 4 bases to trimming and J lost 4 bases, with 14 bases between them. The CDR3 DNA reads TGTGCCAGCAGCTCCGGGGGGCGGGGGTACAATGAGCAGTTCTTC. This sequence encodes CASSSGGRGYNEQFF.

This clone appeared once. This chain joins TRBV18 and TRBJ2-1, with D tentatively TRBD2 (7 bases). The CDR3 has 13 residues. Germline V CDR1 and CDR2: KGHSH, LQKENI. V lost 3 bases and J 16 bases, leaving 19 bases between the germline ends. CDR3 loop: CASSPGGLYPGFF. CDR3 nucleotide sequence: TGTGCCAGCTCACCGGGGGGGCTCTACCCCGGATTCTTC.

This CDR3 is CASSTGLPYNEQFF. DNA for the CDR3: TGTGCCAGCAGCACGGGACTACCTTACAATGAGCAGTTCTTC. The chain combines TRBV7-3 with TRBJ2-1; TRBD2 matches at 7 bases. The CDR3 contains 14 residues. The germline V gene has CDR1 SGHTA and CDR2 FQGTGA. Trimming at V came to 5 bases and at J to 4 bases, leaving 5 bases not matched to a gene.

The gene calls are TRBV9 and TRBJ2-7; 11 nucleotides line up with TRBD2. J gave up 5 bases and V 4 bases, and 8 bases lay outside the gene matches. The germline gives CDR1 SGDLS, CDR2 YYNGEE. CDR3 length: 15 residues. The chain's CDR3 is CASSSSGRAWDEQYF. CDR3 bases: TGTGCCAGCAGCAGTAGCGGGAGGGCCTGGGACGAGCAGTACTTC.

The V gene is TRBV5-8, the J gene TRBJ2-3; TRBD1 matches 9 bases. The CDR3 length is 15 residues. Germline V gene sequence: CDR1 SGHTS, CDR2 YDEGEE. The ends lost 4 bases at V and 6 bases at J; junction bases unmatched: 9. The chain's CDR3 is CASSKGQGIGDTQYF. CDR3 DNA sequence: TGTGCCAGCAGCAAGGGACAGGGTATAGGGGATACGCAGTATTTT.

Concerning this clone itself: An end of the junction differs from the germline gene, which may be a read error. The CDR3 DNA reads TGTGCCAGCAGCTTCTGGACAGGGGAGAGCCAGTACTTC. Protein sequence: CASSFWTGESQYF. This chain joins TRBV7-9 and TRBJ2-5, with TRBD1 identical over 9 bases. The V gene's germline CDR1 is SEHNR and CDR2 FQNEAQ (reference sequence). The CDR3 is 13 residues long.

The chain employs TRBV7-9 and TRBJ2-2; 8 positions agree with TRBD1. With 7 bases clipped from V and 5 bases from J, the junction kept 15 bases outside the gene matches. CDR1 is SEHNR, CDR2 FQNEAQ, per germline (reference sequence). CDR3 length: 17 amino acids. Written as DNA, the CDR3 is TGTGCCAGCATTAAACTCGGACAGGGTGCGGTGACCGGGGAGCTGTTTTTT. Its protein is CASIKLGQGAVTGELFF.

The chain uses TRBV7-9 and TRBJ2-6; 8 bases align to TRBD1. V trimming: 4 bases; J trimming: 6 bases; junction bases outside the gene matches: 11. The CDR3 covers 17 residues. Germline V gene data show CDR1 as SEHNR and CDR2 as FQNEAQ (reference sequence). CDR3 protein: CASSSPGTGNEANVLTF. CDR3 bases: TGTGCCAGCAGCTCGCCGGGGACAGGTAATGAGGCCAACGTCCTGACTTTC.

This clone was seen just once. The chain carries TRBV5-1 and TRBJ2-3, with D unresolved. The CDR3 spans 13 residues. CDR1 and CDR2 from the germline V gene are SGHRS and YFSETQ. Trimming took 4 bases from V and 3 from J, leaving 9 bases between them. The CDR3 protein is CASSPEMTDTQYF. The CDR3 DNA is TGCGCCAGCAGCCCGGAGATGACAGATACGCAGTATTTT. The full variable domain, with the rest looked up from reference TRBV5-1 and TRBJ2-3, is KAGVTQTPRYLIKTRGQQVTLSCSPISGHRSVSWYQQTPGQGLQFLFEYFSETQRNKGNFPGRFSGRQFSNSRSEMNVSTLELGDSALYLCASSPEMTDTQYFGPGTRLTVL.

This chain uses TRBV19 with TRBJ2-2, with D maybe TRBD2 (7 bases). CDR3 size: 16 residues. Germline V gene lookup returns CDR1 LNHDA and CDR2 SQIVND (reference sequence). With 4 bases removed from V and 0 bases from J, the gap between germline ends came to 12 bases. CDR3 coding DNA: TGTGCCAGTAGTAAAGGGGGGGTGGCGAACACCGGGGAGCTGTTTTTT. It encodes CASSKGGVANTGELFF.

The J gene is TRBJ2-7, the V gene TRBV21-1; TRBD1 reflects the table's D call only, with no check against the DNA. TRBV21-1 corresponds to a pseudogene. CDR3 length: 14 residues. CDR3 sequence (DNA): TGTGCCAGCAGCAAAGCTGACAGATCCTACGAGCAGTACTTC. This codes for CASSKADRSYEQYF.